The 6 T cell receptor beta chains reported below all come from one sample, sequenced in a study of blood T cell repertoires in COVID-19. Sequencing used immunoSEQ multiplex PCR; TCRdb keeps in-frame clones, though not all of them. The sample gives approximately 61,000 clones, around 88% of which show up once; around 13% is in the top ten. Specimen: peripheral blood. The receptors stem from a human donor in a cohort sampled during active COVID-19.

The CDR3 region has the DNA TGCGCCAGCAGCGGCGGGGGGCGCGGGGCTAGCGCTGAAGCTTTCTTT. It encodes CASSGGGRGASAEAFF. The chain is built from TRBV5-1 and TRBJ1-1; D is perhaps TRBD1 (6 bases). Trimming removed 4 bases from V and 6 bases from J, with 22 bases in between. The CDR3 consists of 16 residues. Germline assignment: CDR1 SGHRS and CDR2 YFSETQ.

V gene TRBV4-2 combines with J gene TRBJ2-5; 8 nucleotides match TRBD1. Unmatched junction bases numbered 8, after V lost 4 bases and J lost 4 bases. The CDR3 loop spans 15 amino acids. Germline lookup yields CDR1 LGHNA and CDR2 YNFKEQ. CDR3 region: CASSLGQGDTETQYF. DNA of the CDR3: TGTGCCAGCAGCCTTGGACAGGGAGATACAGAGACCCAGTACTTC.

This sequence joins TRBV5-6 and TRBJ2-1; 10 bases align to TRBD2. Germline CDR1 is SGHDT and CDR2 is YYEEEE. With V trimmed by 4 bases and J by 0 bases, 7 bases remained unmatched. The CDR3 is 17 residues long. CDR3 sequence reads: CASSRRTSGSSYNEQFF. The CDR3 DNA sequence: TGTGCCAGCAGCAGGAGGACTAGCGGTTCCTCCTACAATGAGCAGTTCTTC.

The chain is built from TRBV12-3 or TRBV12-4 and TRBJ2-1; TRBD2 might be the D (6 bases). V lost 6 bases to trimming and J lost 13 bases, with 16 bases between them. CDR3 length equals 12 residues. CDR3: CASRRRDHRQFF. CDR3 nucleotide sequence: TGTGCCAGCAGGCGGCGGGACCATCGACAGTTCTTC.

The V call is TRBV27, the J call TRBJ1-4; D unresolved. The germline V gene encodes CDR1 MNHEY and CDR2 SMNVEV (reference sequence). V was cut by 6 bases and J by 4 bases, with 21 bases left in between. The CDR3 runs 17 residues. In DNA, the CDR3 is TGTGCCAGCAGACTCTCCGGGCGGGTTGGTGGTAATGAAAAACTGTTTTTT. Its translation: CASRLSGRVGGNEKLFF.

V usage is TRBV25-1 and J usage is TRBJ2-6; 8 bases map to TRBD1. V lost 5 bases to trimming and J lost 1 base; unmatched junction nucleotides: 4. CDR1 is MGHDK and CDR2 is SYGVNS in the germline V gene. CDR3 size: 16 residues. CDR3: CASSKTGGSGANVLTF. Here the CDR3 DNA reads TGTGCCAGCAGTAAAACAGGGGGTTCTGGGGCCAACGTCCTGACTTTC.